These 9 T cell receptor beta chains were all obtained from the same sample, sequenced in a study of blood T cell repertoires in COVID-19. The data were produced by immunoSEQ multiplex PCR, yet TCRdb's version contains in-frame clones alone and is incomplete. Here the sample spans hundreds of thousands of clones, around 88% being singletons. Sequencing was carried out using PBMCs or T cells enriched from blood (not recorded which). The receptors shown here come from a woman aged 45-60 years with acute COVID-19.

The chain combines TRBV7-3 with TRBJ2-5; 7 positions agree with TRBD2. The trim removed 4 bases at V and 2 bases at J, leaving 7 bases unmatched. Per the germline V gene, CDR1 is SGHTA and CDR2 is FQGTGA. The CDR3 spans 15 residues. The CDR3, as DNA: TGTGCCAGCAGCTCCGGGACTACCAATCAAGAGACCCAGTACTTC. It yields the protein CASSSGTTNQETQYF.

V gene TRBV28 combines with J gene TRBJ1-1; 8 nucleotides match TRBD1. This CDR3 contains 15 residues. Germline CDR1 is MDHEN and CDR2 is SYDVKM. Trimming cost V 6 bases and J 1 base; bases outside gene matches: 7. CDR3 sequence reads: CASSKFTGGNTEAFF. CDR3 DNA: TGTGCCAGCAGCAAATTCACAGGGGGGAACACTGAAGCTTTCTTT.

The rearrangement uses TRBV28 and TRBJ1-3, with a weak D call TRBD1 (6 bases). Germline CDR1 and CDR2: MDHEN and SYDVKM. The CDR3 sequence is 21 residues long. Trimming stripped 3 bases from V and 2 bases from J, with 29 bases between. CDR3 residues: CASSLYYREAIHLPAGNTIYF. As DNA, the CDR3 is TGTGCCAGCAGTTTGTACTACAGGGAAGCTATTCACTTACCGGCTGGAAACACCATATATTTT.

This chain joins TRBV2 and TRBJ2-7; the D gene is possibly TRBD2 (6 bases). The CDR3 loop spans 13 amino acids. Trimming removed 9 bases from V and 0 bases from J, with 12 bases in between. Per the germline V gene, CDR1 is SNHLY and CDR2 is FYNNEI. CDR3: CASKGGDSYEQYF. The CDR3 nucleotides read TGTGCCAGTAAGGGCGGGGACTCCTACGAGCAGTACTTC.

This clone showed up just once. The chain recombines TRBV4-1 with TRBJ1-6, with D possibly TRBD1 on 5 matching bases. V was cut by 0 bases and J by 9 bases, with 18 bases left in between. The germline V gene encodes CDR1 MGHRA and CDR2 YSYEKL. The CDR3 covers 17 residues. Here the CDR3 DNA reads TGCGCCAGCAGCCAAGAGGAGACGACGGGGGTTGGTTCACCCCTCCACTTT. Its protein is CASSQEETTGVGSPLHF.

The rearrangement uses TRBV29-1 and TRBJ2-1, with D perhaps TRBD2 (6 bases). Trimming left V 5 bases short and J 8 bases short, with 22 bases between. This CDR3 contains 15 residues. The V gene's germline CDR1 is SQVTM and CDR2 ANQGSEA. CDR3 region: CSVSAWTTDIDEQFF. In nucleotides, the CDR3 is TGCAGCGTTTCGGCCTGGACTACCGATATCGATGAGCAGTTCTTC.

J is TRBJ2-7 and V is TRBV9, with 7 bases matching TRBD2. This CDR3 has 16 amino acids. The germline V gene has CDR1 SGDLS and CDR2 YYNGEE. With 0 bases clipped from V and 1 base from J, the junction kept 7 bases outside the gene matches. CDR3 in amino acids: CASSVGEVAGSYEQYF. The DNA of the CDR3 is TGTGCCAGCAGCGTAGGAGAAGTAGCGGGTTCCTACGAGCAGTACTTC.

The gene calls are TRBV27 and TRBJ2-2; 8 nucleotides match TRBD1. V lost 3 bases and J lost 5; bases outside the gene matches: 5. Germline lookup yields CDR1 MNHEY and CDR2 SMNVEV (reference sequence). CDR3 length: 15 residues. The DNA of the CDR3 is TGTGCCAGCAGTTTGACAGGGGTCGGGACCGGGGAGCTGTTTTTT. This gives the protein CASSLTGVGTGELFF.

The chain uses TRBV29-1 and TRBJ1-2; D might be TRBD1 (6 bases). Between the trimmed V and J ends, which lost 5 bases and 7 bases, there was a span of 11 bases. This CDR3 has 11 amino acids. Germline CDR1 is SQVTM and CDR2 is ANQGSEA. The CDR3 sequence is CSVSGVRGYTF. The CDR3 bases are TGCAGCGTTTCAGGGGTACGTGGCTACACCTTC.